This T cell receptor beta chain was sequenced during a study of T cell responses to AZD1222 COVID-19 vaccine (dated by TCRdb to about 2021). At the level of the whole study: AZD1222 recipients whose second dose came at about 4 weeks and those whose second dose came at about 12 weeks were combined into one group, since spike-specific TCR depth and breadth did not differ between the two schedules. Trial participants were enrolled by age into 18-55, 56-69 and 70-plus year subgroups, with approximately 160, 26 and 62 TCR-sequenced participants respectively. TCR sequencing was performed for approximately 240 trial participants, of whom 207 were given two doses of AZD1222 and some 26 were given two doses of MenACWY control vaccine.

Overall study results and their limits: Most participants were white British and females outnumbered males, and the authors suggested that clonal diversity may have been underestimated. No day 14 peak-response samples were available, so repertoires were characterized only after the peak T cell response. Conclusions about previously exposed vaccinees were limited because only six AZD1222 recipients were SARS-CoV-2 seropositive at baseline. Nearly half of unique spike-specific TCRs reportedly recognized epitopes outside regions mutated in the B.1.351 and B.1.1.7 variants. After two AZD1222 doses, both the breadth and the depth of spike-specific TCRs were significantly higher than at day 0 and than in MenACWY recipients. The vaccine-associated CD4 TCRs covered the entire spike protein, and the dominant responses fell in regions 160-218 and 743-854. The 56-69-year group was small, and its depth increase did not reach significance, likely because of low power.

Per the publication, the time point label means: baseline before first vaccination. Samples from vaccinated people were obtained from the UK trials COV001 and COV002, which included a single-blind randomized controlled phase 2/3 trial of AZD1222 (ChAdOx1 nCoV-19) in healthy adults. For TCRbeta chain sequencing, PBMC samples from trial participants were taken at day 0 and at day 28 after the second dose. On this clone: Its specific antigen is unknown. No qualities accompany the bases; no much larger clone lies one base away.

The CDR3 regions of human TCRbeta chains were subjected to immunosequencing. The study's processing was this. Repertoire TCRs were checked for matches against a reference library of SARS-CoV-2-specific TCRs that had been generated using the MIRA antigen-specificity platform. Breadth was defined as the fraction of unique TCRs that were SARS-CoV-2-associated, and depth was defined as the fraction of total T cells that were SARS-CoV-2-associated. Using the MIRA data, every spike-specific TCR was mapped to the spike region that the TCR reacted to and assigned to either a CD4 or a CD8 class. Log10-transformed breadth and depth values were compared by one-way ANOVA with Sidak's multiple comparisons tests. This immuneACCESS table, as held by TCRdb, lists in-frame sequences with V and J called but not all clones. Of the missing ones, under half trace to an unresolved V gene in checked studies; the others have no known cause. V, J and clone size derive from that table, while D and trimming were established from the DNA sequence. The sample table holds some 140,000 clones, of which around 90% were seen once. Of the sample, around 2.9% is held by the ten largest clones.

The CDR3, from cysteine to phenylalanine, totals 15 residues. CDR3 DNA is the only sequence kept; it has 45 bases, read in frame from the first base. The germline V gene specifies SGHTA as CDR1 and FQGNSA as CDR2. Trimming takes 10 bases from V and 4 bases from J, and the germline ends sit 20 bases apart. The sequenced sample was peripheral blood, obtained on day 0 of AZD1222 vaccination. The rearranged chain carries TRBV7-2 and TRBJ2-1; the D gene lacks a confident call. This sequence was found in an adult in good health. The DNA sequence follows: TGTGCCAAGCCCCCTGAGCCGACGTCATACAATGAGCAGTTCTTC. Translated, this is CAKPPEPTSYNEQFF.